The 28 T cell receptor beta chains below all came from one sample that was sequenced in a study of cytomegalovirus exposure and HLA in healthy donors. The data were produced by immunoSEQ multiplex PCR, yet TCRdb's version contains in-frame clones alone and is incomplete. The table records around 100,000 clones, around 85% of them present only once. The sample consisted of PBMCs. The receptors derive from a man between 18 and 35 years old in good health and CMV-seropositive.

This clone was recorded a few times. V gene TRBV2 combines with J gene TRBJ1-1, with D perhaps matching TRBD1 (5 bases). Trimming removed 7 bases from V and 4 bases from J, with 16 bases in between. This CDR3 contains 14 residues. From germline, CDR1 is SNHLY and CDR2 FYNNEI. In DNA form, the CDR3 reads TGTGCCAGCACCGCGGACACCTCGTCCACTGAAGCTTTCTTT. Translated, it gives CASTADTSSTEAFF.

The CDR3 DNA sequence: TGTGCCAGCAGTTTTTCAGGTTGGAATCAGCCCCAGCATTTT. Translating it yields CASSFSGWNQPQHF. J is TRBJ1-5 and V is TRBV28; D is undetermined. Trimming removed 3 bases at V and 4 bases at J, with 10 bases between. The CDR3 runs 14 residues. Germline CDR1 is MDHEN and CDR2 is SYDVKM.

The chain employs TRBV6-1 and TRBJ1-2, with TRBD1 matching 8 bases. The V segment lost 1 base and the J segment 8 bases; nucleotides outside the gene matches: 3. Per germline, CDR1 MNHNS and CDR2 SASEGT. CDR3 length equals 13 residues. CDR3 sequence (DNA): TGTGCCAGCAGTGAAGGACAGGGGTGGGGCTACACCTTC. Its translation is CASSEGQGWGYTF.

This sequence joins TRBV7-3 and TRBJ1-1, with D perhaps TRBD1 (5 bases). The CDR3 has 13 amino acids. CDR1 is SGHTA, CDR2 FQGTGA, per germline. Trimming cost V 6 bases and J 3 bases, with 11 bases left between them. CDR3 bases: TGTGCCAGCAGTTCCCAGGGATACACTGAAGCTTTCTTT. It yields the protein CASSSQGYTEAFF.

This chain connects TRBV9 to TRBJ1-2; no definite D call. CDR1 and CDR2 from the germline V gene are SGDLS and YYNGEE. Trimming cost V 6 bases and J 4 bases, with 7 bases left between them. The CDR3 is made up of 11 amino acids. The CDR3 sequence is CASKAGYGYTF. In DNA form, the CDR3 reads TGTGCCAGCAAGGCAGGCTATGGCTACACCTTC.

Only one count was recorded for this clone. This sequence joins TRBV11-2 and TRBJ2-7; D perhaps matches TRBD2 (7 bases). The V end lost 5 bases, the J end lost 1 base, and 24 bases lay between the germline ends. In germline, CDR1 is SGHAT, CDR2 FQNNGV. The CDR3 spans 18 residues. The CDR3 reads CASSPTGRSSGVSYEQYF. The CDR3 nucleotides read TGTGCCAGCAGCCCCACAGGGCGGTCGAGCGGGGTATCCTACGAGCAGTACTTC.

The chain combines TRBV30 with TRBJ2-5, with D possibly matching TRBD2 (6 bases). Trimming stripped 0 bases from V and 4 bases from J, with 12 bases between. From germline, CDR1 is GTSNPN and CDR2 SVGIG (reference sequence). The CDR3 spans 14 residues. Here the CDR3 reads CAWSVLAGGETQYF. CDR3 nucleotides: TGTGCCTGGAGTGTACTAGCTGGGGGAGAGACCCAGTACTTC.

This chain uses TRBV5-1 with TRBJ2-1, with D possibly being TRBD1 (6 bases). V was clipped by 6 bases and J by 9 bases, with 16 bases between them. CDR1 SGHRS and CDR2 YFSETQ come from the germline V gene. CDR3 length equals 13 residues. The CDR3: CASTKDSMGEQFF. CDR3 bases: TGCGCCAGCACCAAGGACAGTATGGGTGAGCAGTTCTTC. Full variable domain (outside the CDR3, taken from reference TRBV5-1 and TRBJ2-1): KAGVTQTPRYLIKTRGQQVTLSCSPISGHRSVSWYQQTPGQGLQFLFEYFSETQRNKGNFPGRFSGRQFSNSRSEMNVSTLELGDSALYLCASTKDSMGEQFFGPGTRLTVL.

This chain joins TRBV2 and TRBJ2-2, with TRBD2 as a possible D gene (6 bases). The CDR3 has 13 amino acids. CDR1 is SNHLY and CDR2 is FYNNEI in the germline V gene. Trimming left V 6 bases short and J 5 bases short, with 10 bases between. CDR3 loop: CASSKGLTGELFF. CDR3 DNA sequence: TGTGCCAGCAGCAAAGGACTAACCGGGGAGCTGTTTTTT.

V is TRBV2 and J is TRBJ1-5; TRBD1 matches 7 bases. The germline V gene has CDR1 SNHLY and CDR2 FYNNEI. After removal of 4 bases from V and 0 bases from J, the junction contained 6 bases not matched to a gene. The CDR3 is 16 residues long. CDR3 residues: CASSGDRVYSNQPQHF. CDR3 in DNA: TGTGCCAGCAGTGGGGACAGAGTTTATAGCAATCAGCCCCAGCATTTT.

The chain carries TRBV7-9 and TRBJ1-1, with 7 nucleotides matching TRBD1. J gave up 3 bases and V 3 bases, and 10 bases lay outside the gene matches. The germline gives CDR1 SEHNR, CDR2 FQNEAQ (reference sequence). This CDR3 contains 16 residues. The chain's CDR3 is CASSFSLGQIYTEAFF. CDR3 DNA sequence: TGTGCCAGCAGCTTCAGCCTGGGACAGATATACACTGAAGCTTTCTTT.

This chain connects TRBV5-1 to TRBJ2-7; tentatively, D is TRBD1 (5 bases). Germline values: CDR1 SGHRS, CDR2 YFSETQ. This CDR3 contains 15 residues. With 4 bases removed from V and 5 bases from J, the gap between germline ends came to 19 bases. CDR3 in amino acids: CASSPTDNLFDEQYF. The CDR3 bases are TGCGCCAGCAGCCCCACGGACAACCTTTTCGACGAGCAGTACTTC.

The chain joins TRBV5-1 to TRBJ2-1; 9 bases agree with TRBD1. Germline CDR1 reads SGHRS; CDR2 reads YFSETQ. Trimming at V came to 4 bases and at J to 2 bases, leaving 4 bases not matched to a gene. The CDR3 extends over 15 amino acids. The CDR3 reads CASSPTGGTYNEQFF. CDR3 nucleotides: TGCGCCAGCAGCCCGACAGGGGGTACCTACAATGAGCAGTTCTTC.

The table lists this clone with a count of one. This chain links TRBV9 with TRBJ1-5; 7 nucleotides agree with TRBD1. Unmatched junction bases numbered 9, after V lost 0 bases and J lost 0 bases. CDR3 length: 18 amino acids. Germline lookup yields CDR1 SGDLS and CDR2 YYNGEE. The CDR3 DNA is TGTGCCAGCAGCGTAGAGGCAGGGGGGCCCTATAGCAATCAGCCCCAGCATTTT. Translation gives CASSVEAGGPYSNQPQHF.

This clone was observed once. The chain has TRBV9 and TRBJ1-1; D is perhaps TRBD1 (5 bases). V was trimmed by 3 bases and J by 8 bases, leaving 14 bases between them. From germline, CDR1 is SGDLS and CDR2 YYNGEE. The CDR3 contains 13 residues. The CDR3 nucleotides read TGTGCCAGCAGCGCCCATGGGGGAGGAGAAGCTTTCTTT. Translating it yields CASSAHGGGEAFF.

This rearrangement joins TRBV29-1 to TRBJ1-2; 9 nucleotides align to TRBD1. Germline values: CDR1 SQVTM, CDR2 ANQGSEA. CDR3 length: 13 residues. The junction had 9 bases not matched to a gene; V was cut back by 5 bases and J by 8 bases. CDR3 in amino acids: CSVQRQGVKGYTF. In nucleotides, the CDR3 is TGCAGCGTTCAAAGACAGGGGGTGAAGGGCTACACCTTC. Looking up the rest from reference TRBV29-1 and TRBJ1-2 gives the full variable domain: SAVISQKPSRDICQRGTSLTIQCQVDSQVTMMFWYRQQPGQSLTLIATANQGSEATYESGFVIDKFPISRPNLTFSTLTVSNMSPEDSSIYLCSVQRQGVKGYTFGSGTRLTVV.

The chain links TRBV5-1 to TRBJ2-1; D might be TRBD1 (5 bases). This CDR3 region has 13 residues. Trimming shortened V by 2 bases and J by 2 bases, and 5 bases separated the two germline ends. Germline CDR1 SGHRS, CDR2 YFSETQ. Here the CDR3 reads CASSLGAYNEQFF. The CDR3 DNA reads TGCGCCAGCAGCTTAGGGGCCTACAATGAGCAGTTCTTC.

The chain is built from TRBV9 and TRBJ2-1; no reliable D call. Germline V gene data show CDR1 as SGDLS and CDR2 as YYNGEE. The CDR3 consists of 12 residues. V gave up 4 bases and J gave up 6 bases, with 8 bases separating them. CDR3 nucleotide sequence: TGTGCCAGCAGCACCCAGGTCAATGAGCAGTTCTTC. Its protein is CASSTQVNEQFF.

The V gene is TRBV2, the J gene TRBJ2-7; 10 positions agree with TRBD2. Looked up from germline, CDR1 is SNHLY and CDR2 is FYNNEI. J was trimmed by 0 bases and V by 6 bases; bases with no gene match: 8. CDR3 length: 16 residues. CDR3 region: CASRAGTSASSYEQYV. DNA for the CDR3: TGTGCCAGCAGAGCCGGGACTAGCGCATCCTCCTACGAGCAGTACGTC.

The rearrangement links TRBV28 to TRBJ1-5; D is undetermined. Per the germline V gene, CDR1 is MDHEN and CDR2 is SYDVKM. The V end lost 3 bases, the J end lost 3 bases, and 12 bases lay between the germline ends. This CDR3 region has 15 residues. CDR3 residues: CASSFPTGNNQPQHF. The CDR3 DNA sequence: TGTGCCAGCAGTTTCCCAACCGGGAACAATCAGCCCCAGCATTTT.

The genes are TRBV10-3 and TRBJ2-1; 9 nucleotides line up with TRBD2. Germline loops: CDR1 ENHRY, CDR2 SYGVKD. The CDR3 is 16 amino acids. V lost 4 bases, J lost 4 bases, and 8 bases stayed unmatched. The CDR3 nucleotides are TGTGCCATCAGTGTACCTGGGACTAGCTTGTACAATGAGCAGTTCTTC. Translating gives CAISVPGTSLYNEQFF.

The chain is built from TRBV4-1 and TRBJ1-3, with 9 bases fitting TRBD1. CDR3 length: 17 amino acids. Per the germline V gene, CDR1 is MGHRA and CDR2 is YSYEKL. After removal of 0 bases from V and 0 bases from J, the junction contained 3 bases not matched to a gene. This CDR3 reads CASSQEGDRVSGNTIYF. The CDR3 DNA follows: TGCGCCAGCAGCCAAGAAGGGGACAGGGTCTCTGGAAACACCATATATTTT.

The chain combines TRBV5-5 with TRBJ1-4; 8 bases map to TRBD1. The CDR3 has 15 residues. Germline CDR1 is SGHKS and CDR2 is YYEKEE (reference sequence). J lost 4 bases, V lost 1 base, and 3 bases had no gene match. The CDR3 region has the DNA TGTGCCAGCAGCTTGTGGGGACAGGTTAATGAAAAACTGTTTTTT. Translation gives CASSLWGQVNEKLFF.

The CDR3 DNA sequence: TGTGCCAGCAGCGGAATCCACAGGGACGAGCAGTACTTC. This codes for CASSGIHRDEQYF. This rearrangement joins TRBV5-4 to TRBJ2-7, with D possibly matching TRBD1 (6 bases). The CDR3 covers 13 residues. Trimming removed 4 bases at V and 5 bases at J, with 13 bases between. CDR1 SGHNT and CDR2 YYREEE come from the germline V gene (reference sequence).

The CDR3 coding sequence is TGTGCCAGCTCCGCGACCCCCCGGACAGGCGGGAACACTGAAGCTTTCTTT. This encodes CASSATPRTGGNTEAFF. This chain joins TRBV18 and TRBJ1-1, with 7 bases lining up with TRBD1. Germline CDR1 KGHSH, CDR2 LQKENI. Trimming removed 6 bases from V and 1 base from J; junction bases left unmatched: 14. This CDR3 has 17 residues.

The rearrangement links TRBV7-6 to TRBJ2-6, with TRBD1 identical over 10 bases. The CDR3 is made up of 17 amino acids. Germline lookup yields CDR1 SGHVS and CDR2 FNYEAQ. The junction had 4 bases not matched to a gene; V was cut back by 1 base and J by 4 bases. The DNA for the CDR3 is TGTGCCAGCAGCTTAGGGACAGGGGGTTCAGGGGCCAACGTCCTGACTTTC. It encodes CASSLGTGGSGANVLTF.

The chain has TRBV19 and TRBJ1-2, with 7 bases fitting TRBD1. The CDR3 is 15 amino acids. V shed 1 base, J shed 2 bases, and the junction held 4 bases outside the gene matches. Germline CDR1 is LNHDA and CDR2 is SQIVND (reference sequence). The CDR3 nucleotides read TGTGCCAGTAGTATAGGAAGGGGACAGAACTATGGCTACACCTTC. Its translation is CASSIGRGQNYGYTF.

The chain couples TRBV18 to TRBJ2-1; a weak D match, TRBD1 (6 bases). This CDR3 comprises 14 residues. Germline V lookup: CDR1 KGHSH, CDR2 LQKENI. V shed 3 bases and J shed 4 bases, with 10 bases lying between them. This CDR3 is CASSPGQSYNEQFF. CDR3 bases: TGTGCCAGCTCACCGGGACAATCATACAATGAGCAGTTCTTC.